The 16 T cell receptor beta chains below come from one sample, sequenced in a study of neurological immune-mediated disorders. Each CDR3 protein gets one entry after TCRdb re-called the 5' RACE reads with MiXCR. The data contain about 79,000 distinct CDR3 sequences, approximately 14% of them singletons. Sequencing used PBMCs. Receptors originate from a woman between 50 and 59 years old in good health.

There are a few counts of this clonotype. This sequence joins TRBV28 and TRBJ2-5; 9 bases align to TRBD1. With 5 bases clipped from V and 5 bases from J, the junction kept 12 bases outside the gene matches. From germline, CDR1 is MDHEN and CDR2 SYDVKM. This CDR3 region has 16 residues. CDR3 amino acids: CASSPIQGARKETQYF. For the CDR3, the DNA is TGTGCCAGCAGTCCGATACAGGGGGCTAGGAAGGAGACCCAGTACTTC.

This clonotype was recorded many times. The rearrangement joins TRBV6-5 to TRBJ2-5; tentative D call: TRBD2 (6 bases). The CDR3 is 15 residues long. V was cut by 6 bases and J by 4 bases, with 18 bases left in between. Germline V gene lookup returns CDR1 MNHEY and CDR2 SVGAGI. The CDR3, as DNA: TGTGCCAGCAGCGGAAAATTAGCGGACCGAGAGACCCAGTACTTC. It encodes CASSGKLADRETQYF.

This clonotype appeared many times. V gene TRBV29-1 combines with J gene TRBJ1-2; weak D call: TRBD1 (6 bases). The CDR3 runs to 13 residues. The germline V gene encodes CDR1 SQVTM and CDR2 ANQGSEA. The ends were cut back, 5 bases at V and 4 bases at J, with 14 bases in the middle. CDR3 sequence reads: CSVLTGATYGYTF. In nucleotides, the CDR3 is TGCAGCGTTTTGACAGGAGCTACCTATGGCTACACCTTC.

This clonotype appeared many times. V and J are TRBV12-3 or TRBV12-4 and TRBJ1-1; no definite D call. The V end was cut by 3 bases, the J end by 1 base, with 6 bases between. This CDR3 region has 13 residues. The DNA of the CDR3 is TGTGCCAGCAGTTTTAGGAAGAACACTGAAGCTTTCTTT. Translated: CASSFRKNTEAFF.

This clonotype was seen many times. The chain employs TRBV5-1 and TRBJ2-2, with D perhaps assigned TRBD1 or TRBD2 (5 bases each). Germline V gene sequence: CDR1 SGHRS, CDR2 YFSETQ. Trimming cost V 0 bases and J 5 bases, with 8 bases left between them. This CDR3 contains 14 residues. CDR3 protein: CASSLAGTTGELFF. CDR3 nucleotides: TGCGCCAGCAGCTTGGCAGGGACGACCGGGGAGCTGTTTTTT.

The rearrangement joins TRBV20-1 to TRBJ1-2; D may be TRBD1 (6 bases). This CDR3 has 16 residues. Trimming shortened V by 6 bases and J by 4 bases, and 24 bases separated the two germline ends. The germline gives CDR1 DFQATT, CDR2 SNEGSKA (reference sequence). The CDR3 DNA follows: TGCAGTGCATCCCTGGGGCGGTCAGGGGACCTCTATGGCTACACCTTC. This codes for CSASLGRSGDLYGYTF.

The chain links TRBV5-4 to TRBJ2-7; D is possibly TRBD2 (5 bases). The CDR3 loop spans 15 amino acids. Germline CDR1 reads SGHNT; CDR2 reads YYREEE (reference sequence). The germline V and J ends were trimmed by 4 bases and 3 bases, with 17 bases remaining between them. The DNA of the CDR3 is TGTGCCAGCAGCCCCGGTCGGAGGAGAAGCTACGAGCAGTACTTC. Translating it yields CASSPGRRRSYEQYF.

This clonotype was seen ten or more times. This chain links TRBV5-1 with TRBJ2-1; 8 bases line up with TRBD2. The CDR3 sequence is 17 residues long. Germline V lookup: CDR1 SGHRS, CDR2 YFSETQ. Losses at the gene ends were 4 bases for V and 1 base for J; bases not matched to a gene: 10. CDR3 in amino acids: CASSQLLAEYSYNEQFF. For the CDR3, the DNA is TGCGCCAGCAGCCAGTTACTAGCGGAGTATTCCTACAATGAGCAGTTCTTC.

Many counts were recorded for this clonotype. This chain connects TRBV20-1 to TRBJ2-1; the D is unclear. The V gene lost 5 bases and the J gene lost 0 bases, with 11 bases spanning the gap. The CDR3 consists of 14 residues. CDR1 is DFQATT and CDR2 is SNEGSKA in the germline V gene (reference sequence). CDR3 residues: CSAQTRSSYNEQFF. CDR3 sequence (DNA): TGCAGTGCTCAGACGAGGAGCTCCTACAATGAGCAGTTCTTC.

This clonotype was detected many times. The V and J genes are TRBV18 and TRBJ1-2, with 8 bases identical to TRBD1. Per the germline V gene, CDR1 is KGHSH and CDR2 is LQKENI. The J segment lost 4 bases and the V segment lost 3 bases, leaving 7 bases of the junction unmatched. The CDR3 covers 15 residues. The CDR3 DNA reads TGTGCCAGCTCACCGCCAGGACAGGGAGGCTATGGCTACACCTTC. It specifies CASSPPGQGGYGYTF.

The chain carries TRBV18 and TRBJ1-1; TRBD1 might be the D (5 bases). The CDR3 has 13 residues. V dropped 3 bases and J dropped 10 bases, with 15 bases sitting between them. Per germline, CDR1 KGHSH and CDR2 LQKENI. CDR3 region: CASSPMGRAVAFF. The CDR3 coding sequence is TGTGCCAGCTCACCGATGGGACGAGCTGTAGCTTTCTTT.

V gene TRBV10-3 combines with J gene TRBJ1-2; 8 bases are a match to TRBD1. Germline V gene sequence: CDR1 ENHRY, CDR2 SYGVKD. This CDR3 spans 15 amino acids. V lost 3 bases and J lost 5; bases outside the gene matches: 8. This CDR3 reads CAISDERQGLYGYTF. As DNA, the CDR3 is TGTGCCATCAGTGATGAACGACAGGGGTTGTATGGCTACACCTTC.

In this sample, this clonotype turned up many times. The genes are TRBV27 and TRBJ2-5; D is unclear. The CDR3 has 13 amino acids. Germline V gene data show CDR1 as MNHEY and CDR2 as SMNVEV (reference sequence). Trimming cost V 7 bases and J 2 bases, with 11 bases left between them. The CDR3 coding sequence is TGTGCCAGCAAACAACAGATTCAAGAGACCCAGTACTTC. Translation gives CASKQQIQETQYF.

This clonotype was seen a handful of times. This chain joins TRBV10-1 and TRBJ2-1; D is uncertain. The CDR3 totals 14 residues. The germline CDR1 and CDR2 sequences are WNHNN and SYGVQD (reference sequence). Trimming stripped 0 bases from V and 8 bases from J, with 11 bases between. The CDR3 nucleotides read TGCGCCAGCAGTGAGTCGGGTAGGGCTGATGAGCAGTTCTTC. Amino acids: CASSESGRADEQFF.

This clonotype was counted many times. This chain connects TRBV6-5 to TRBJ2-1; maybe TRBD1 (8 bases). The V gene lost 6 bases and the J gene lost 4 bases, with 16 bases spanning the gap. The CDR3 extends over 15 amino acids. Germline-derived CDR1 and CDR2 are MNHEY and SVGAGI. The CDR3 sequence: CASRTGEGRYNEQFF. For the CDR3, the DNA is TGTGCCAGCAGGACAGGGGAGGGTAGGTACAATGAGCAGTTCTTC.

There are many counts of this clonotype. The CDR3 bases are TGTGCCACCAGTGATTTGGGGGGACAGGGACCCCCCATGAACACTGAAGCTTTCTTT. The encoded protein is CATSDLGGQGPPMNTEAFF. The V gene is TRBV24-1, the J gene TRBJ1-1; 9 bases line up with TRBD1. Germline V lookup: CDR1 KGHDR, CDR2 SFDVKD. The CDR3 length is 19 residues. Trimming cost V 0 bases and J 0 bases; bases outside gene matches: 10.